This T cell receptor (beta chain) emerged from a study of T cells in localized non-small cell lung cancer (dated by TCRdb to 2020 to 2021). About the investigation overall: The study examined T cell repertoires in 200 to 250 patients with early-stage NSCLC and compared tumors with uninvolved tumor-adjacent lungs. The cohort consisted of approximately 240 treatment-naive NSCLC patients whose localized lung tumors had been resected. Of the NSCLC patients, roughly 130 were male and 107 were female, and the mean age was around 66 years. On the study overall, not on this receptor specifically: Uninvolved tumor-adjacent lung showed the highest T cell clonality, higher than tumor, which suggests more focused antigenic responses in the uninvolved tumor-adjacent lung. A median of approximately 57 of the top 100 tumor clones were detected in paired uninvolved adjacent lung, and about 29 of these tumor clones were also found among the top 100 clones of the paired uninvolved adjacent lung. Because the study design was exploratory, TCR variables were selected using unadjusted p-values without false-discovery rate correction. Longer overall survival was associated with higher T cell density in blood, whereas shorter survival was associated with higher clonality in adjacent lung. Because multi-region tumor sequencing was not performed, intratumor heterogeneity could not be ruled out.

A word on this clone: Which antigen it targets is not known. Per-base quality was not reported, and no clone a single base away is much larger than it.

At diagnosis, tumor, uninvolved tumor-adjacent lung and peripheral blood were collected and then preserved as a mix of FFPE and fresh-frozen material. For TCR repertoire profiling, blood samples were analyzed as peripheral blood mononuclear cells. V lost 4 bases and J lost 0 bases; the stretch between them is 11 bases long. From cysteine to phenylalanine, the CDR3 is 14 amino acids long. CDR3 DNA only is kept here, 42 bases in frame from base 1. CDR1 SGHRS and CDR2 YFSETQ were looked up in the germline V gene. TCR beta CDR3 regions were sequenced from DNA using the immunoSEQ Assay. The paper's processing steps were these. T cell density was computed as TCR beta template counts normalized to usable DNA estimated by amplifying housekeeping genes. The preseqR package was used to estimate richness by extrapolating to 400,000 templates for PBMC samples and to 120,000 templates for tissue samples. Clonality was taken to be one minus Pielou's evenness. Tissue-enriched TCRs were identified through differential abundance testing performed on productive amino-acid clonotypes, with a minimum total count of 5 and an alpha of 0.1. The Jaccard Index and the Morisita Overlap Index were used to quantify repertoire overlap between compartments. TCR beta CDR3s were clustered by GLIPH together with public tetramer-defined viral CDR3s, and at least three viral sequences plus V-gene enrichment were required for viral motifs. The table was pulled from immuneACCESS by TCRdb, which kept in-frame rearrangements only. Such tables lose some clones; where checked, under half of the loss comes from unresolved V genes, and the rest has no known cause. V and J calls and clone size follow that table, whereas D and trimming were derived from the DNA. Within this sample are 16,000 or so clones, with roughly 87% of them counted one time only. Jointly, the top ten make up more than 25% of the sample.

The sequencing here drew on peripheral blood, taken before any cancer treatment. This receptor was obtained from a male donor aged 60 or over with stage I lung adenocarcinoma. The V and J segments used are TRBV5-1 and TRBJ2-7; the D gene is not confidently resolved. This receptor carries the CDR3 CASSPLTSSYEQYF. The DNA is as follows: TGCGCCAGCAGCCCTCTTACCAGCTCCTACGAGCAGTACTTC.